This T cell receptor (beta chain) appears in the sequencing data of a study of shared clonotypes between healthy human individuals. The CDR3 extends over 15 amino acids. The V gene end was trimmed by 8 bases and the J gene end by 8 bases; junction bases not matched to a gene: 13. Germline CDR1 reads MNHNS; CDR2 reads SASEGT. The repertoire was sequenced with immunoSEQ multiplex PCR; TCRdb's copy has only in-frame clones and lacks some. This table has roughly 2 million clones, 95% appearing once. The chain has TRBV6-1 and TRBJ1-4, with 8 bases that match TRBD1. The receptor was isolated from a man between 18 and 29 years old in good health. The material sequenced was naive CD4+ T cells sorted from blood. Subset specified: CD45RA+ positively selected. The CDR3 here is CASEPTGGRGEKLFF. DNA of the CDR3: TGTGCCAGCGAGCCAACAGGGGGACGTGGAGAAAAACTGTTTTTT.